This T cell receptor (beta chain) was documented in a study of tumor-infiltrating lymphocytes in oesophageal squamous cell carcinoma. Germline CDR1 reads ENHRY; CDR2 reads SYGVKD. This CDR3 has 12 residues. TCRdb analysed the PCR reads with MiXCR anew, one entry per CDR3 protein. The sample carries fewer than 20,000 distinct CDR3 sequences, around 43% recorded once. The V gene is TRBV10-3, the J gene TRBJ2-6, with D uncertain. With the DNA end fitting TRBJ2-5 better, the J assignment may be wrong. The specimen was normal esophageal tissue next to the tumor. This TCR was recovered from a female donor with esophageal squamous cell carcinoma. The CDR3: CAISEAAETQYF. Here the CDR3 DNA reads TGTGCCATCAGTGAGGCAGCTGAGACCCAGTACTTC.